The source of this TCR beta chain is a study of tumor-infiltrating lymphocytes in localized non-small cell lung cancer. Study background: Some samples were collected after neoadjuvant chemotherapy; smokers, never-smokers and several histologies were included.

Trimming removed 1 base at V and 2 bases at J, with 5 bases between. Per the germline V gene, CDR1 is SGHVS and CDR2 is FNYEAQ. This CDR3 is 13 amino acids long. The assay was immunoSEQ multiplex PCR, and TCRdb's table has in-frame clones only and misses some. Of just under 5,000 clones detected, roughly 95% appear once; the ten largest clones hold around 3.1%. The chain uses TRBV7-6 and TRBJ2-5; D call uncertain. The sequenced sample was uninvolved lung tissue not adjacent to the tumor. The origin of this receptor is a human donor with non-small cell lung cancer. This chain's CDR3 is CASSLGAQETQYF. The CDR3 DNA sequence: TGTGCCAGCAGCTTAGGAGCTCAAGAGACCCAGTACTTC. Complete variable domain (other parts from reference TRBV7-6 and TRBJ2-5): GAGVSQSPRYKVTKRGQDVALRCDPISGHVSLYWYRQALGQGPEFLTYFNYEAQQDKSGLPNDRFSAERPEGSISTLTIQRTEQRDSAMYRCASSLGAQETQYFGPGTRLLVL.